This passage covers 7 T cell receptor beta chains from one sample sequenced in a study of shared clonotypes between healthy human individuals. Terminally differentiated effector memory CD45RA+ cells were excluded from the naive CD8 cells, which were CD45RO-negative and positively selected for CCR7. The data were produced by immunoSEQ multiplex PCR, yet TCRdb's version contains in-frame clones alone and is incomplete. The sample yields hundreds of thousands of clones, about 96% seen once. The source material was naive CD8+ T cells sorted from blood. The receptors derive from a woman between 25 and 40 years old in good health.

V usage is TRBV10-1 and J usage is TRBJ2-5, with TRBD2 identical over 10 bases. Near its end, the DNA agrees better with TRBJ2-7, so the J call may be wrong. The CDR3 is 15 amino acids. Germline lookup yields CDR1 WNHNN and CDR2 SYGVQD (reference sequence). The CDR3 DNA reads TGCGCCAGCAGTGAGTCGCGAAGCGGGAGGGGCGAGCAGTACTTC. The encoded protein is CASSESRSGRGEQYF.

As for this clone: The identical CDR3 is also encoded by other nucleotide sequences in the sample. V and J are TRBV28 and TRBJ2-2, with no clear D. V dropped 6 bases and J dropped 2 bases, with 4 bases sitting between them. There are 12 residues in the CDR3. CDR1 MDHEN and CDR2 SYDVKM come from the germline V gene. The CDR3 sequence is CASSGNTGELFF. DNA of the CDR3: TGTGCCAGCAGCGGTAACACCGGGGAGCTGTTTTTT.

This sequence joins TRBV29-1 and TRBJ2-7, with 7 bases that match TRBD1. The V gene end was trimmed by 6 bases and the J gene end by 2 bases; junction bases not matched to a gene: 10. The CDR3 has 14 residues. CDR1 and CDR2 (germline): SQVTM, ANQGSEA. The DNA for the CDR3 is TGCAGCGTCGGCCGGGACAGCCGTACCTACGAGCAGTACTTC. This translates into CSVGRDSRTYEQYF.

V gene TRBV10-1 combines with J gene TRBJ2-1; D may be TRBD2 (6 bases). Per germline, CDR1 WNHNN and CDR2 SYGVQD (reference sequence). Trimming left V 0 bases short and J 9 bases short, with 9 bases between. This CDR3 is 13 amino acids long. The CDR3 nucleotides are TGCGCCAGCAGTGAGTCGACGGGGGTTGAGCAGTTCTTC. Amino acids: CASSESTGVEQFF.

V is TRBV27 and J is TRBJ2-3; 11 nucleotides match TRBD2. The CDR3 contains 16 residues. Germline V lookup: CDR1 MNHEY, CDR2 SMNVEV (reference sequence). The V gene end was trimmed by 5 bases and the J gene end by 0 bases; junction bases not matched to a gene: 4. CDR3 residues: CASSPGLAVSTDTQYF. CDR3 sequence (DNA): TGTGCCAGCAGTCCGGGACTAGCGGTTAGCACAGATACGCAGTATTTT.

The rearrangement uses TRBV27 and TRBJ2-3; D perhaps matches TRBD2 (6 bases). The germline V and J ends were trimmed by 5 bases and 3 bases, with 18 bases remaining between them. This CDR3 region has 16 residues. Germline loops: CDR1 MNHEY, CDR2 SMNVEV (reference sequence). The CDR3, as DNA: TGTGCCAGCAGTCCTAAATCGGGGGAGGATACAGATACGCAGTATTTT. It translates to CASSPKSGEDTDTQYF.

The DNA for the CDR3 is TGTGCCAGCATCCCTCTAAGTGGAGGGGGGCCAGATACGCAGTATTTT. The encoded protein is CASIPLSGGGPDTQYF. The V gene is TRBV13, the J gene TRBJ2-3, with D perhaps matching TRBD1 or TRBD2 (6 bases each). CDR1 is PRHDT, CDR2 FYEKMQ, per germline (reference sequence). V lost 7 bases and J 4 bases, leaving 21 bases between the germline ends. This CDR3 region has 16 residues.